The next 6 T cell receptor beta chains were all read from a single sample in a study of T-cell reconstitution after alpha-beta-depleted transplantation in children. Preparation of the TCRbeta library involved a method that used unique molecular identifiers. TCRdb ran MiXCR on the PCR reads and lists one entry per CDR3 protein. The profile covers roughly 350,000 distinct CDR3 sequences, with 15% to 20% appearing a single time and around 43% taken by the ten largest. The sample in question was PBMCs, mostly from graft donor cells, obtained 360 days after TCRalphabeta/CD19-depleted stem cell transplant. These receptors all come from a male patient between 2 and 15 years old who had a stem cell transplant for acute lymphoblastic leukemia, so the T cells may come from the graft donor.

CDR3 region: CASSLGSESYEQYF. The CDR3 coding sequence is TGTGCCAGCAGCTTAGGGTCTGAATCATACGAGCAGTACTTC. V gene TRBV7-6 combines with J gene TRBJ2-7; no clear D. The V end was cut by 1 base, the J end by 4 bases, with 11 bases between. CDR3 length: 14 residues. Germline CDR1 SGHVS, CDR2 FNYEAQ.

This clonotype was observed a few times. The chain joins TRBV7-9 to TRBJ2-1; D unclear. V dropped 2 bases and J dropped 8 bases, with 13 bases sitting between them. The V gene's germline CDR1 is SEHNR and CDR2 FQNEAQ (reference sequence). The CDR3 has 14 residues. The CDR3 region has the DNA TGTGCCAGCAGCTTATGGGCTACGCAGGATGAGCAGTTCTTC. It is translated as CASSLWATQDEQFF.

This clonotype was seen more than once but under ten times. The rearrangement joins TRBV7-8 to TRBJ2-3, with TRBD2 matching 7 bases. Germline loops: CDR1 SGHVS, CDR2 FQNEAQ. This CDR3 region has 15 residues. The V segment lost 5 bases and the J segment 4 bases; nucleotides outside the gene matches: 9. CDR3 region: CASSLPRLAADTQYF. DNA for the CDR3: TGTGCCAGCAGCCTGCCCCGACTAGCCGCAGATACGCAGTATTTT.

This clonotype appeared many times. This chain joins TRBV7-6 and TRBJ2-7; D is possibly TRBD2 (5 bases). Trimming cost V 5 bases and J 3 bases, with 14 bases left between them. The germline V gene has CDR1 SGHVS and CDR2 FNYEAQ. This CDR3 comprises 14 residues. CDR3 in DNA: TGTGCCAGCAGCGACTCGAGGGCCCTCTACGAGCAGTACTTC. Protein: CASSDSRALYEQYF.

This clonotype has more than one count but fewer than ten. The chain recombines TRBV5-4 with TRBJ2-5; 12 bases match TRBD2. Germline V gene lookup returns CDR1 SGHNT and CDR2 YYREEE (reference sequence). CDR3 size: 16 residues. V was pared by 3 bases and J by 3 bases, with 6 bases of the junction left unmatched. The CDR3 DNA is TGTGCCAGCAGCTGGGGGAGACTAGCGGGAGAAGAGACCCAGTACTTC. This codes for CASSWGRLAGEETQYF. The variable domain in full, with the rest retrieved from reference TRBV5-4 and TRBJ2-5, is ETGVTQSPTHLIKTRGQQVTLRCSSQSGHNTVSWYQQALGQGPQFIFQYYREEENGRGNFPPRFSGLQFPNYSSELNVNALELDDSALYLCASSWGRLAGEETQYFGPGTRLLVL.

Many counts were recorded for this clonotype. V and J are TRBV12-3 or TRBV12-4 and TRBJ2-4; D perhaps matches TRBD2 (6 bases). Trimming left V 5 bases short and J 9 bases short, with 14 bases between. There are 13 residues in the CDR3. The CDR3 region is CASSLREFGIQYF. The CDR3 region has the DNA TGTGCCAGCAGTCTTCGGGAGTTTGGCATTCAGTACTTC.